This T cell receptor beta chain is drawn from a study of T cells in Graves' hyperthyroidism and ophthalmopathy. Notes on the study in general: Most clonotypes expanded in thyroid above 0.001 were likewise present in blood.

This clonotype was detected many times. Its target is not known. What was amplified from RNA transcripts were TCR beta CDR3 regions. RT-PCR in the first round (using the HTBI primer set) targeted the TCR CDR3. In TCRdb, the multiplex PCR reads were re-called with MiXCR into one record per CDR3 protein. The sample has a few hundred thousand distinct CDR3 sequences, roughly 15% seen once. J lost 5 bases, V lost 6 bases, and 7 bases had no gene match. Germline lookup yields CDR1 MNHEY and CDR2 SMNVEV (reference sequence). The CDR3 covers 15 residues. PBMCs came from roughly 10 ml fresh peripheral blood. Specimen: blood. The receptor was isolated from a woman aged 35 to 49 with Graves' hyperthyroidism that later progressed to Graves' ophthalmopathy. This rearrangement joins TRBV27 to TRBJ2-3; 11 bases agree with TRBD2. CDR3 in amino acids: CASRIIGLAGDTQYF. The CDR3 DNA follows: TGTGCCAGCAGGATAATCGGACTAGCGGGAGATACGCAGTATTTT.